The T cell receptor (beta chain) under discussion was sequenced for a study of immune evolution from preneoplasia to lung adenocarcinoma. Between the mid-2010s and the late 2010s, patients underwent resection in Japan or China. V shed 4 bases and J 7 bases; nucleotides not matched to a gene: 6. Per germline, CDR1 SGHNT and CDR2 YYREEE (reference sequence). This CDR3 comprises 14 residues. The table came from immunoSEQ multiplex PCR; TCRdb's copy has only in-frame clones and leaves some out. The sample lists fewer than 8,000 clones, about 83% occurring once. This clonotype was obtained from a person between 65 and 79 years old with lung adenocarcinoma. The sample consisted of FFPE minimally invasive lung adenocarcinoma tissue. This chain uses TRBV5-4 with TRBJ2-2, with 8 bases lining up with TRBD2. The CDR3, as DNA: TGTGCCAGCAGCCCGGGACTAGTAGACGGGGAGCTGTTTTTT. It is translated as CASSPGLVDGELFF.